This T cell receptor beta chain was sequenced during a study of blood T cell repertoires in COVID-19. Turning to the study itself: From T cells, B-cell-depleted T cells, or PBMCs came the material, which was cDNA or gDNA.

Profiled with immunoSEQ multiplex PCR; TCRdb holds only in-frame clones, not every one. This table has approximately 210,000 clones, roughly four fifths appearing once. V lost 3 bases and J lost 5; bases outside the gene matches: 3. The germline CDR1 and CDR2 sequences are SGHRS and YFSETQ. The CDR3 covers 15 residues. This chain joins TRBV5-1 and TRBJ2-3, with TRBD2 matching over 13 bases. This receptor was taken from a woman aged 40-49 years with acute or convalescent COVID-19. The sequenced sample consisted of peripheral blood. The DNA of the CDR3 is TGCGCCAGCAGCTCGGGACTAGCGGGATTAGATACGCAGTATTTT. This translates into CASSSGLAGLDTQYF. Full variable domain (outside the CDR3, taken from reference TRBV5-1 and TRBJ2-3): KAGVTQTPRYLIKTRGQQVTLSCSPISGHRSVSWYQQTPGQGLQFLFEYFSETQRNKGNFPGRFSGRQFSNSRSEMNVSTLELGDSALYLCASSSGLAGLDTQYFGPGTRLTVL.